These 9 T cell receptor beta chains were all obtained from the same sample, sequenced in a study. TCRdb redid the calling of the RT-PCR reads with MiXCR, one entry per CDR3 protein. Here the sample spans about 700,000 distinct CDR3 sequences, 14% being singletons. The specimen sequenced was memory CD4+ T cells from blood. Source of these receptors: a female donor in good health, serving as a healthy control.

This clonotype has only a few counts. The chain recombines TRBV20-1 with TRBJ2-3; D tentatively fits TRBD1 or TRBD2 (6 bases each). V gave up 6 bases and J gave up 0 bases, with 16 bases separating them. Germline CDR1 reads DFQATT; CDR2 reads SNEGSKA (reference sequence). The CDR3 runs to 15 residues. The CDR3 DNA sequence: TGCAGTGCCCTATCGGGGGCCCCTAGCACAGATACGCAGTATTTT. Protein sequence: CSALSGAPSTDTQYF.

The rearrangement uses TRBV5-1 and TRBJ1-1; the D is unclear. CDR1 and CDR2 (germline): SGHRS, YFSETQ. V lost 4 bases and J lost 5, with 12 bases in between. This CDR3 has 13 residues. The CDR3 nucleotides are TGCGCCAGCAGCCCGAATAGGGTTACTGAAGCTTTCTTT. It specifies CASSPNRVTEAFF.

V usage is TRBV7-9 and J usage is TRBJ2-1; 8 bases are shared with TRBD1. Looked up from germline, CDR1 is SEHNR and CDR2 is FQNEAQ (reference sequence). The CDR3 is made up of 17 amino acids. The J segment lost 4 bases and the V segment lost 5 bases, leaving 13 bases of the junction unmatched. The CDR3 region is CASSRNRDRITYNEQFF. The CDR3, as DNA: TGTGCCAGCAGCAGAAACCGGGACAGGATAACGTACAATGAGCAGTTCTTC.

The chain has TRBV4-2 and TRBJ2-1, with TRBD2 identical over 10 bases. Losses at the gene ends were 0 bases for V and 8 bases for J; bases not matched to a gene: 13. This CDR3 comprises 18 residues. The V gene's germline CDR1 is LGHNA and CDR2 YNFKEQ. The CDR3 sequence: CASSQDPASGGAGDEQFF. The CDR3 region has the DNA TGTGCCAGCAGCCAAGATCCCGCTAGCGGGGGTGCCGGGGATGAGCAGTTCTTC.

The sample holds a few counts of this clonotype. V is TRBV11-2 and J is TRBJ1-1, with a weak D call TRBD1 (5 bases). The CDR3 extends over 14 amino acids. Germline CDR1 is SGHAT and CDR2 is FQNNGV. V lost 3 bases and J lost 6, with 14 bases in between. The CDR3 DNA sequence: TGTGCCAGCAGCTTGGGTTTTGGGGCTGCTGAAGCTTTCTTT. Encoded protein: CASSLGFGAAEAFF.

The chain is built from TRBV10-3 and TRBJ1-2; D might be TRBD1 (6 bases). The germline V gene has CDR1 ENHRY and CDR2 SYGVKD. The CDR3 runs to 14 residues. The ends were cut back, 4 bases at V and 8 bases at J, with 17 bases in the middle. In DNA, the CDR3 is TGTGCCATCAGTGTGGACAGCGCAAGACGCGGCTACACCTTC. This translates into CAISVDSARRGYTF.

This sequence joins TRBV18 and TRBJ1-5; the D is unclear. V gave up 3 bases and J gave up 0 bases, with 6 bases separating them. Germline V gene lookup returns CDR1 KGHSH and CDR2 LQKENI. The CDR3 runs to 14 residues. This CDR3 reads CASSPMDSNQPQHF. In nucleotides, the CDR3 is TGTGCCAGCTCACCTATGGATAGCAATCAGCCCCAGCATTTT.

The chain employs TRBV20-1 and TRBJ2-5; D is unclear. CDR3 size: 12 residues. Germline V gene data show CDR1 as DFQATT and CDR2 as SNEGSKA (reference sequence). V dropped 7 bases and J dropped 2 bases, with 11 bases sitting between them. The CDR3 DNA reads TGCAGTGGGGCCTTGGGGCAAGAGACCCAGTACTTC. Translated, it gives CSGALGQETQYF.

The chain employs TRBV12-3 or TRBV12-4 and TRBJ1-2; D may be TRBD1 (5 bases). Trimming removed 5 bases at V and 6 bases at J, with 13 bases between. This CDR3 is 13 amino acids long. For the CDR3, the DNA is TGTGCCAGCAGTCTGGACAATCAGGATGGCTACACCTTC. Amino acid sequence: CASSLDNQDGYTF.